This entry describes one TCR beta chain. V was trimmed by 0 bases and J by 1 base, leaving 7 bases between them. CDR3 length: 14 residues. The germline V gene has CDR1 SGDLS and CDR2 YYNGEE. As handled by the study authors: Amplification from reference gene primers served as the basis for estimated nucleated cell counts. Profiled with immunoSEQ multiplex PCR; TCRdb holds only in-frame clones, not every one. The DNA was the basis for D and trimming; V, J and clone size are from that table. The top ten hold under 4.5% of the sample, which has roughly 23,000 clones, approximately 94% seen once. These data are taken from a study of blood T cell repertoires in COVID-19.

This TCR derives from a woman aged 45-65 years with active COVID-19. Input material: peripheral blood. The V gene is TRBV9, the J gene TRBJ1-1; no clear D. CDR3 sequence reads: CASSVGGENTEAFF. Here the CDR3 DNA reads TGTGCCAGCAGCGTAGGCGGGGAGAACACTGAAGCTTTCTTT.